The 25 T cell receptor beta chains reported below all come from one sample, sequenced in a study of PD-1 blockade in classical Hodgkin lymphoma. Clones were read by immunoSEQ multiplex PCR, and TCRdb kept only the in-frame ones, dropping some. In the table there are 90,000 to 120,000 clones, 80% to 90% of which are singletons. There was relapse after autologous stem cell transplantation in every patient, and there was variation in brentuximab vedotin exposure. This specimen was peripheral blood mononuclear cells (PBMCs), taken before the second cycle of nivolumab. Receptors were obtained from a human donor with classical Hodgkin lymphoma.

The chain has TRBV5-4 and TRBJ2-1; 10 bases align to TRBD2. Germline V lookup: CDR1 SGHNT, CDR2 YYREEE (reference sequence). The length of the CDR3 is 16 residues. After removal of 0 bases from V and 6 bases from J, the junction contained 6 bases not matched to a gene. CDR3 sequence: CASSLELAGVGNEQFF. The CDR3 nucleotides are TGTGCCAGCAGCTTGGAGCTAGCGGGAGTCGGCAATGAGCAGTTCTTC.

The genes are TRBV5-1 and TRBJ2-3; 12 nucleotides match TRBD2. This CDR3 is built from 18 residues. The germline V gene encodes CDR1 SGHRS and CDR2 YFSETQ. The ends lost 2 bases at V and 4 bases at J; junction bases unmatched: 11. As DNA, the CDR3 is TGCGCCAGCAGCTTAGGACTAGCGGGAAGGGGTGATCCAGATACGCAGTATTTT. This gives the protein CASSLGLAGRGDPDTQYF.

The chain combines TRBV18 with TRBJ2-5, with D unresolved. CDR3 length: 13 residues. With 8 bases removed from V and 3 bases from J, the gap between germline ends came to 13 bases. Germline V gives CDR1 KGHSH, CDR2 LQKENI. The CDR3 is CASAPTGKETQYF. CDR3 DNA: TGTGCCAGCGCCCCGACTGGAAAAGAGACCCAGTACTTC.

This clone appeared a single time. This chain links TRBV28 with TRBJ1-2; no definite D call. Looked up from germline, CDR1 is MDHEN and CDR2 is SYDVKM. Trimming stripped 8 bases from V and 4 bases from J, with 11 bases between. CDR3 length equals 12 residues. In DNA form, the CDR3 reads TGTGCCAGCCGCGACACCACCTATGGCTACACCTTC. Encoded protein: CASRDTTYGYTF.

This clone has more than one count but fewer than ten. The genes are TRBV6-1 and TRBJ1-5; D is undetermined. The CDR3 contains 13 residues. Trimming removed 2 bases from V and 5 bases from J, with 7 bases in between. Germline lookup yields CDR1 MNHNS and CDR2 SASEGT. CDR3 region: CASSELAHQPQHF. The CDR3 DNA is TGTGCCAGCAGTGAACTGGCCCATCAGCCCCAGCATTTT.

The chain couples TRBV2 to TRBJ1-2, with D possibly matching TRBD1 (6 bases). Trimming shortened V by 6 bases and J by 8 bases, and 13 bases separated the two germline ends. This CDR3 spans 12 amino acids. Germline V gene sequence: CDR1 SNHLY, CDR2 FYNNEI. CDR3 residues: CASSRTVQGYTF. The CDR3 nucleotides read TGTGCCAGCAGCAGGACAGTCCAGGGCTACACCTTC.

CDR3 in DNA: TGTGCCAGCAGCTTAGAGGGACAGGGGATCTATGGCTACACCTTC. The encoded protein is CASSLEGQGIYGYTF. The chain has TRBV7-9 and TRBJ1-2; the match to TRBD1 covers 10 bases. Trimming cost V 1 base and J 4 bases; bases outside gene matches: 3. CDR1 SEHNR and CDR2 FQNEAQ come from the germline V gene (reference sequence). The CDR3 contains 15 residues.

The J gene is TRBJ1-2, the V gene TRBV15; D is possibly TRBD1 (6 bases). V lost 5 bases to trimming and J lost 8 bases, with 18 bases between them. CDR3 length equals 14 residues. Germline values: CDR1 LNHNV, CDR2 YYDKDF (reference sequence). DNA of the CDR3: TGTGCCACCAGCCCCCGAAAGACAGGAGCGGGCTACACCTTC. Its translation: CATSPRKTGAGYTF. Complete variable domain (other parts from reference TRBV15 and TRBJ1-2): DAMVIQNPRYQVTQFGKPVTLSCSQTLNHNVMYWYQQKSSQAPKLLFHYYDKDFNNEADTPDNFQSRRPNTSFCFLDIRSPGLGDTAMYLCATSPRKTGAGYTFGSGTRLTVV.

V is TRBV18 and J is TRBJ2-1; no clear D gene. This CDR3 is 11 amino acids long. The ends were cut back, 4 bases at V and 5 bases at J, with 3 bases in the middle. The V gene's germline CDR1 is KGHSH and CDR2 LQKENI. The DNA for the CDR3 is TGTGCCAGCTCACGCGACAATGAGCAGTTCTTC. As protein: CASSRDNEQFF. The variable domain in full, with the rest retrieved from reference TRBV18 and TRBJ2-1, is NAGVMQNPRHLVRRRGQEARLRCSPMKGHSHVYWYRQLPEEGLKFMVYLQKENIIDESGMPKERFSAEFPKEGPSILRIQQVVRGDSAAYFCASSRDNEQFFGPGTRLTVL.

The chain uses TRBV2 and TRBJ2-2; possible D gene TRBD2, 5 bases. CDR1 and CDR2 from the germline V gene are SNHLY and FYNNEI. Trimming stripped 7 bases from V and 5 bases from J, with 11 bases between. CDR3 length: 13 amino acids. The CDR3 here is CASTARETGELFF. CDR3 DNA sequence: TGTGCCAGCACCGCTAGGGAGACCGGGGAGCTGTTTTTT.

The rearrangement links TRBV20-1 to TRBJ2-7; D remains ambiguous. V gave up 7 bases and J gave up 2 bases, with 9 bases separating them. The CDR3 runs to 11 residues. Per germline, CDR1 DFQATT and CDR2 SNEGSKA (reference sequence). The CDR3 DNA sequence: TGCAGTGGTTACTTACCCTACGAGCAGTACTTC. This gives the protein CSGYLPYEQYF.

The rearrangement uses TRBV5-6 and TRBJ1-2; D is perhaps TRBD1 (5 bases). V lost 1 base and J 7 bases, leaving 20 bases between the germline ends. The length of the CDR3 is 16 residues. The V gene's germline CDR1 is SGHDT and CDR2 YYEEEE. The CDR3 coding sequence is TGTGCCAGCAGCTTGTTCCTTGCAGGGTCCTCGGCTGGCTACACCTTC. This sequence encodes CASSLFLAGSSAGYTF.

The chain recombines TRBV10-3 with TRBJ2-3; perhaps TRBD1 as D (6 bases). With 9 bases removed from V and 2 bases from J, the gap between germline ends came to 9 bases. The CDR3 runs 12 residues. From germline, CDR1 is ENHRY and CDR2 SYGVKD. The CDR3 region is CAIAGDTDTQYF. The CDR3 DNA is TGTGCCATAGCAGGGGACACAGATACGCAGTATTTT.

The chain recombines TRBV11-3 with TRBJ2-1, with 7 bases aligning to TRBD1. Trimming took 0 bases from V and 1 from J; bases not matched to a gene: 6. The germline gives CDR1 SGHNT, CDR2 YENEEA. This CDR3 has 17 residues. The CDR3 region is CASSLDSRQGSYNEQFF. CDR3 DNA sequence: TGTGCCAGCAGCTTAGATTCGAGACAGGGATCCTACAATGAGCAGTTCTTC.

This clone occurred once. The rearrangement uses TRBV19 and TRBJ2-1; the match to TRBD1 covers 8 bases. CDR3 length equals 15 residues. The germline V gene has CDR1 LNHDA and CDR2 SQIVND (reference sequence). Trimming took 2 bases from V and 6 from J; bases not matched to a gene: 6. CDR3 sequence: CASSIITGGSNEQFF. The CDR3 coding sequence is TGTGCCAGTAGTATAATAACAGGGGGTTCCAATGAGCAGTTCTTC. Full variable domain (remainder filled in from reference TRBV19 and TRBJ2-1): DGGITQSPKYLFRKEGQNVTLSCEQNLNHDAMYWYRQDPGQGLRLIYYSQIVNDFQKGDIAEGYSVSREKKESFPLTVTSAQKNPTAFYLCASSIITGGSNEQFFGPGTRLTVL.

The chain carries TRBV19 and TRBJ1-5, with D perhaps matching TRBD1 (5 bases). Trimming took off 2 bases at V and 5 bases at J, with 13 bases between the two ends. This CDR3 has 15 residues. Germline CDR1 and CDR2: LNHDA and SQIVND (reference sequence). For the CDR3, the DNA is TGTGCCAGTAGTATATGGACACTGTTCCATCAGCCCCAGCATTTT. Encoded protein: CASSIWTLFHQPQHF.

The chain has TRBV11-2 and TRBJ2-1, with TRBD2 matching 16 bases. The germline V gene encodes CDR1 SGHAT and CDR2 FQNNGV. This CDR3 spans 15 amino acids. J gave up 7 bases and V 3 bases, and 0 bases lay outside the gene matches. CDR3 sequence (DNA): TGTGCCAGCAGCTTGGGACTAGCGGGAGGGAATGAGCAGTTCTTC. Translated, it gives CASSLGLAGGNEQFF.

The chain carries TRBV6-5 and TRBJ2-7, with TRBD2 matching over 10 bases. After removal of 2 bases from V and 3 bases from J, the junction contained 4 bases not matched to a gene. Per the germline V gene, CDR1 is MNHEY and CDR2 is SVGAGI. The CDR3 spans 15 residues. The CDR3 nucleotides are TGTGCCAGCAGTTACCGCCCTAGCGGGAGCTACGAGCAGTACTTC. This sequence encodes CASSYRPSGSYEQYF.

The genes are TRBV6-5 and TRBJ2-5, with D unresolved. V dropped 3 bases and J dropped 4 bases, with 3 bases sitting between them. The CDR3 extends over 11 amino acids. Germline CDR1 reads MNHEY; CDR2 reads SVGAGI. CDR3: CASSYGETQYF. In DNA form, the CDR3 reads TGTGCCAGCAGTTATGGAGAGACCCAGTACTTC.

CDR3 in amino acids: CATSRVGAGGSNEKLFF. CDR3 bases: TGTGCCACCAGCAGGGTCGGCGCGGGGGGCTCTAATGAAAAACTGTTTTTT. The V call is TRBV15, the J call TRBJ1-4, with D maybe TRBD1 (6 bases). V lost 3 bases and J lost 3, with 17 bases in between. The germline gives CDR1 LNHNV, CDR2 YYDKDF (reference sequence). CDR3 size: 17 residues.

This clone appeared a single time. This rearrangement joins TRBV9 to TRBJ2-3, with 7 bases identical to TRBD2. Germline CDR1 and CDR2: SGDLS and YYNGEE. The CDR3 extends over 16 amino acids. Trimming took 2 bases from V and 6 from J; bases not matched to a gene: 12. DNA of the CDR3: TGTGCCAGCAGCGTGCGGGGGAGTCCGATTTCGGATACGCAGTATTTT. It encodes CASSVRGSPISDTQYF.

CDR3 residues: CASSLGTSGSDEQYF. The CDR3 DNA is TGTGCCAGCAGCTTAGGGACTAGCGGGAGTGATGAGCAGTACTTC. The chain recombines TRBV2 with TRBJ2-7, with 14 positions matching TRBD2. The germline V gene has CDR1 SNHLY and CDR2 FYNNEI. The ends lost 6 bases at V and 7 bases at J; junction bases unmatched: 8. This CDR3 has 15 amino acids.

In DNA form, the CDR3 reads TGTGCCAGCAGCTTAGGGGCTACTAGCACAGATACGCAGTATTTT. This codes for CASSLGATSTDTQYF. The chain joins TRBV7-9 to TRBJ2-3; D gene unclear. V lost 1 base, J lost 0 bases, and 8 bases lay in between. This CDR3 region has 15 residues. Germline V gene data show CDR1 as SEHNR and CDR2 as FQNEAQ (reference sequence).

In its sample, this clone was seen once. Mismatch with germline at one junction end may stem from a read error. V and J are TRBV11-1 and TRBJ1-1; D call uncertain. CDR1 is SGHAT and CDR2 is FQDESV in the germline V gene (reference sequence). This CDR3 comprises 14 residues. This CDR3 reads CASSLAGGLGEAFF. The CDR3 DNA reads TGTGCCAGCAGCCTAGCGGGAGGTTTGGGTGAAGCTTTCTTT. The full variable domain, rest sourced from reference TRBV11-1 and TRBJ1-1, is EAEVAQSPRYKITEKSQAVAFWCDPISGHATLYWYRQILGQGPELLVQFQDESVVDDSQLPKDRFSAERLKGVDSTLKIQPAELGDSAMYLCASSLAGGLGEAFFGQGTRLTVV.

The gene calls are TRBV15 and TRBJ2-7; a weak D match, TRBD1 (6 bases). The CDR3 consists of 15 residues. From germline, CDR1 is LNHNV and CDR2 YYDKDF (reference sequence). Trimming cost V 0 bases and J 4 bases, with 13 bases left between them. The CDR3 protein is CATSRDAGEPYEQYF. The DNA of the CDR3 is TGTGCCACCAGCAGAGATGCAGGGGAACCTTACGAGCAGTACTTC. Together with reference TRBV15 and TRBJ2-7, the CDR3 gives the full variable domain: DAMVIQNPRYQVTQFGKPVTLSCSQTLNHNVMYWYQQKSSQAPKLLFHYYDKDFNNEADTPDNFQSRRPNTSFCFLDIRSPGLGDTAMYLCATSRDAGEPYEQYFGPGTRLTVT.